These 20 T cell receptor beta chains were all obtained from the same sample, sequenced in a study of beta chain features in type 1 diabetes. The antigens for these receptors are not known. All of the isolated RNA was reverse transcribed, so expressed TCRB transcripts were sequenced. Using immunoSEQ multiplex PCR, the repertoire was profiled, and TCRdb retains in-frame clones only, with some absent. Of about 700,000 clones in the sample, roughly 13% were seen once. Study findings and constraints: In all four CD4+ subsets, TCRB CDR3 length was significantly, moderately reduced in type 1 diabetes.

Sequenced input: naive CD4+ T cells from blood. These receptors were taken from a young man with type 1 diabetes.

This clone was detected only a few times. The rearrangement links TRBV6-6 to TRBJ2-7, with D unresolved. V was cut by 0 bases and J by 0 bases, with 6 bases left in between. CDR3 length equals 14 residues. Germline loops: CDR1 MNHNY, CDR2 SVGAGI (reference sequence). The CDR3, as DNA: TGTGCCAGCAGTTACTCGAGGAGCTCCTACGAGCAGTACTTC. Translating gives CASSYSRSSYEQYF.

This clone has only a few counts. CDR3 coding DNA: TGTGCCAGTAGTCCCGGACTGATCTATGGCTACACCTTC. Its protein is CASSPGLIYGYTF. The chain links TRBV19 to TRBJ1-2; D call uncertain. This CDR3 has 13 residues. V was pared by 5 bases and J by 4 bases, with 11 bases between. CDR1 LNHDA and CDR2 SQIVND come from the germline V gene (reference sequence).

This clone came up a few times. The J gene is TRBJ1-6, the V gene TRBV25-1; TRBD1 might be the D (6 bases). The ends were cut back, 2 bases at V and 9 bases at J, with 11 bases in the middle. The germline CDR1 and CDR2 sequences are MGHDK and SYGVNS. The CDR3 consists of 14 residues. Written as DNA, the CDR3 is TGTGCCAGCAGTGAAACACAGGGTCGTTCACCCCTCCACTTT. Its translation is CASSETQGRSPLHF.

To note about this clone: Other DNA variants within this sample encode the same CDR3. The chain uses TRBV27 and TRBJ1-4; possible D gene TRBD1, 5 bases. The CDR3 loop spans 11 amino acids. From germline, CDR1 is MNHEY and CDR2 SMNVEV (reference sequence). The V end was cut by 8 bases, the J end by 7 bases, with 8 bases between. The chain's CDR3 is CASSRGEKLFF. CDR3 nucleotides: TGTGCCAGCTCGAGGGGTGAAAAACTGTTTTTT.

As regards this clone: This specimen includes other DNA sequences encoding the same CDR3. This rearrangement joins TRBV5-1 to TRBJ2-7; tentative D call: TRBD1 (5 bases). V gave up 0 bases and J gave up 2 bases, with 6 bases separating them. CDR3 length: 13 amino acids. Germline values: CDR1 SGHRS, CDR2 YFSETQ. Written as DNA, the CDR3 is TGCGCCAGCAGCTTGGAAGGGGCCTACGAGCAGTACTTC. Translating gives CASSLEGAYEQYF.

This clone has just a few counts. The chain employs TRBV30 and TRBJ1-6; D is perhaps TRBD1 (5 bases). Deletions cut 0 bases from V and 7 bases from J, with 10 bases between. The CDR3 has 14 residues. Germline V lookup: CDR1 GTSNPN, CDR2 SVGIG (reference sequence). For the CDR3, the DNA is TGTGCCTGGAGTGTACAAGGGGTCAATTCACCCCTCCACTTT. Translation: CAWSVQGVNSPLHF.

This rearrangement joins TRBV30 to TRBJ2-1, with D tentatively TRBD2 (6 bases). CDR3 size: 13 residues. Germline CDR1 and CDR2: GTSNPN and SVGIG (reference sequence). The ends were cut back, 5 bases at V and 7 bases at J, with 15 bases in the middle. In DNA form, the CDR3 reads TGTGCCTGGGAACCGGGAGCCGAAAATGAGCAGTTCTTC. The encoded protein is CAWEPGAENEQFF.

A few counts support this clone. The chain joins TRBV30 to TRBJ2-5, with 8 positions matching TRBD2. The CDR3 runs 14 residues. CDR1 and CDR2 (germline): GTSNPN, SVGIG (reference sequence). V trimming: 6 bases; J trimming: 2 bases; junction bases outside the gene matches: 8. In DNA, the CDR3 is TGTGCCTGTTTAGCGGGGATTGTACAAGAGACCCAGTACTTC. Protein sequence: CACLAGIVQETQYF.

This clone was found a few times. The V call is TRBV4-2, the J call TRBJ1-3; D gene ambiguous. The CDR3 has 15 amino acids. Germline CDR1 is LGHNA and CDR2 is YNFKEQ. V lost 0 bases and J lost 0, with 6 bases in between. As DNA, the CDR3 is TGTGCCAGCAGCCAAGACGCGAGCTCTGGAAACACCATATATTTT. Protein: CASSQDASSGNTIYF.

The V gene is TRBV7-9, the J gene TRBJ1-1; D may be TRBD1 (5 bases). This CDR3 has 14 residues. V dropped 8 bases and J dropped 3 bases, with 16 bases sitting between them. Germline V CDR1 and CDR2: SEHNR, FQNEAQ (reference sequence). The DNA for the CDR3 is TGTGCCAGCTTCATTGGGGGGGTCGACACTGAAGCTTTCTTT. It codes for CASFIGGVDTEAFF. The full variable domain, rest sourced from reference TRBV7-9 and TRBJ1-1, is DTGVSQNPRHKITKRGQNVTFRCDPISEHNRLYWYRQTLGQGPEFLTYFQNEAQLEKSRLLSDRFSAERPKGSFSTLEIQRTEQGDSAMYLCASFIGGVDTEAFFGQGTRLTVV.

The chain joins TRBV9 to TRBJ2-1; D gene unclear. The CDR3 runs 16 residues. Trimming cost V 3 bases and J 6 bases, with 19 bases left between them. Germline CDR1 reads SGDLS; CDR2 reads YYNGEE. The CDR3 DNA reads TGTGCCAGCAGCGCTCCCTCCGGGTCAAGGCCCAATGAGCAGTTCTTC. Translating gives CASSAPSGSRPNEQFF. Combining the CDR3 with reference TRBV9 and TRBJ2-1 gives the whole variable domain DSGVTQTPKHLITATGQRVTLRCSPRSGDLSVYWYQQSLDQGLQFLIQYYNGEERAKGNILERFSAQQFPDLHSELNLSSLELGDSALYFCASSAPSGSRPNEQFFGPGTRLTVL.

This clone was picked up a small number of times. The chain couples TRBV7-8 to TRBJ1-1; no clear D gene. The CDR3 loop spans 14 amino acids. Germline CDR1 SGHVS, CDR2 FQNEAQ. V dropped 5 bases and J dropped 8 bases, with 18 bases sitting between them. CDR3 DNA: TGTGCCAGCAGCCCCGCCCTCGGGCAGTCAGAAGCTTTCTTT. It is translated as CASSPALGQSEAFF.

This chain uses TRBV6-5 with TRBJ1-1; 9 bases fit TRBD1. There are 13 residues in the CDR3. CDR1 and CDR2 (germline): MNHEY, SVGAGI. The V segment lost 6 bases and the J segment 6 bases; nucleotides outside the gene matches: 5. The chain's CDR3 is CASRQGAFSEAFF. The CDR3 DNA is TGTGCCAGCAGACAGGGGGCGTTTTCTGAAGCTTTCTTT.

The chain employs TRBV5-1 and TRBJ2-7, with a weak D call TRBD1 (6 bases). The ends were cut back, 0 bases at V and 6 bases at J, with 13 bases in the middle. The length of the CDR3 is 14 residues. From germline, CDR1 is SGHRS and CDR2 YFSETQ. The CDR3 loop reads CASSLDRELAEQYF. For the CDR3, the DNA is TGCGCCAGCAGCTTGGACAGGGAGTTAGCCGAGCAGTACTTC.

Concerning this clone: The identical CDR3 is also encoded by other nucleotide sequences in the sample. CDR3 residues: CASSLATGSSYEQYF. CDR3 in DNA: TGTGCCAGCAGCTTGGCGACAGGTTCCTCCTACGAGCAGTACTTC. The chain is built from TRBV7-2 and TRBJ2-7; D may be TRBD1 (6 bases). Per germline, CDR1 SGHTA and CDR2 FQGNSA. Trimming removed 3 bases at V and 0 bases at J, with 12 bases between. CDR3 size: 15 residues.

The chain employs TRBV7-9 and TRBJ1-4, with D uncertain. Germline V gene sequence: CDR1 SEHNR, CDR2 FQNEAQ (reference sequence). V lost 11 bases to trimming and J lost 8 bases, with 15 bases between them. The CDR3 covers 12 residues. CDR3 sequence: CAGRPLDEKLFF. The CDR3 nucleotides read TGTGCCGGACGTCCCCTCGACGAAAAACTGTTTTTT.

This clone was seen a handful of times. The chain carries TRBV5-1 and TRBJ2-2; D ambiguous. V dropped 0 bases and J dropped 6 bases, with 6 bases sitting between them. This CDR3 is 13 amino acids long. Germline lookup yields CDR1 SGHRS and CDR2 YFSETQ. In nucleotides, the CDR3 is TGCGCCAGCAGCTTGGATTCAGCCGGGGAGCTGTTTTTT. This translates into CASSLDSAGELFF.

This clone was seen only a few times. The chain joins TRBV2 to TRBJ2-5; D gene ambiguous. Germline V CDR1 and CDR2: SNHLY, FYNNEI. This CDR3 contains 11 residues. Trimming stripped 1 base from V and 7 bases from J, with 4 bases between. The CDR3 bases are TGTGCCAGCAGTGAAGAGGGGACCCAGTACTTC. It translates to CASSEEGTQYF.

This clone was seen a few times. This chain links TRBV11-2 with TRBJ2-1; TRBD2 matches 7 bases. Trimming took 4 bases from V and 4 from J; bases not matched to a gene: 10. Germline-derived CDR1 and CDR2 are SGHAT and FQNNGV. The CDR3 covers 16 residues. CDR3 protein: CASSSVGAGVYNEQFF. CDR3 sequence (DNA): TGTGCCAGCAGCTCGGTAGGGGCGGGAGTATACAATGAGCAGTTCTTC.

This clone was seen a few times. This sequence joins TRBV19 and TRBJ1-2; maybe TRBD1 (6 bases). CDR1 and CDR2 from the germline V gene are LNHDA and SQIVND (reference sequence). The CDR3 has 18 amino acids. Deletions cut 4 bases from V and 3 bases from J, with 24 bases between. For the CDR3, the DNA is TGTGCCAGTAGTAGGCGCGTCCCCTCCGGGGGCCTGGACTATGGCTACACCTTC. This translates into CASSRRVPSGGLDYGYTF. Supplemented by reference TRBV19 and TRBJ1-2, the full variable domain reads DGGITQSPKYLFRKEGQNVTLSCEQNLNHDAMYWYRQDPGQGLRLIYYSQIVNDFQKGDIAEGYSVSREKKESFPLTVTSAQKNPTAFYLCASSRRVPSGGLDYGYTFGSGTRLTVV.